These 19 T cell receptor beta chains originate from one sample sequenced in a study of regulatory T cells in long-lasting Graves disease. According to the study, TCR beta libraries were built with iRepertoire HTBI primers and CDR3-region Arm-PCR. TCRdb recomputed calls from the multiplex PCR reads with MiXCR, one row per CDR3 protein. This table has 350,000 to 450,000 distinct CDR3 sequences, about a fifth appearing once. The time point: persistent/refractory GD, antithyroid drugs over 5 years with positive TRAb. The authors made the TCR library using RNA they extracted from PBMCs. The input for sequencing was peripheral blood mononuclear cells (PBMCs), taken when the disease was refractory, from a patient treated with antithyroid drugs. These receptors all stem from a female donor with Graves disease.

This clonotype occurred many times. Here the CDR3 DNA reads TGTGCCAGCAGTGACAGGAACGCGGGCGAGCAGTACTTC. Residues: CASSDRNAGEQYF. The chain has TRBV14 and TRBJ2-7; tentative D call: TRBD1 (6 bases). From germline, CDR1 is SGHDN and CDR2 FVKESK. V lost 6 bases and J 6 bases, leaving 15 bases between the germline ends. This CDR3 has 13 residues.

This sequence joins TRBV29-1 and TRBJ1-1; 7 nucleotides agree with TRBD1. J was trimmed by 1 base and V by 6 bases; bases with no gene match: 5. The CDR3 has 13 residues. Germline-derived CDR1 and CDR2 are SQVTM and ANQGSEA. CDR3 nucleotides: TGCAGCGTGTTGACAGGGCCGAACACTGAAGCTTTCTTT. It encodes CSVLTGPNTEAFF.

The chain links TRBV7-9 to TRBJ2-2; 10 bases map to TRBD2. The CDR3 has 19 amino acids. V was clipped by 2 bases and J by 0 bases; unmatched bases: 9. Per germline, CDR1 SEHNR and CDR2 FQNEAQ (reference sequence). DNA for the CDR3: TGTGCCAGCAGCTTAATCGGTGCTAGCGGGAGCGCGAACACCGGGGAGCTGTTTTTT. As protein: CASSLIGASGSANTGELFF.

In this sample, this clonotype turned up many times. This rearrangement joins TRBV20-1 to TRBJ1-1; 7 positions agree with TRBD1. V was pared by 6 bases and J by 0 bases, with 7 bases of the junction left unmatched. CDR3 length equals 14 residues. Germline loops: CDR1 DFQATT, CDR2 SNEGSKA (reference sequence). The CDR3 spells CSARPGGMNTEAFF. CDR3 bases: TGCAGTGCCAGGCCAGGGGGGATGAACACTGAAGCTTTCTTT.

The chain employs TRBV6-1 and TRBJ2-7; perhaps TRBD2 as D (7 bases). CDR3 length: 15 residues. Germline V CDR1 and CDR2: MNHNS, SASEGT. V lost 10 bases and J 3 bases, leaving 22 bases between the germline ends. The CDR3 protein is CATQDHLGGHYEQYF. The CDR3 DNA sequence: TGTGCCACCCAGGACCACCTGGGGGGGCACTACGAGCAGTACTTC.

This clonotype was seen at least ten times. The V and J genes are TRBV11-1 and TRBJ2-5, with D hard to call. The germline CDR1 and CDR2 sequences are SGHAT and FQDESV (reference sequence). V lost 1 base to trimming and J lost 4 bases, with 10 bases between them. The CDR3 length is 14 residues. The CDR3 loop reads CASSLGVESETQYF. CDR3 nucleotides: TGTGCCAGCAGCTTAGGGGTGGAATCAGAGACCCAGTACTTC.

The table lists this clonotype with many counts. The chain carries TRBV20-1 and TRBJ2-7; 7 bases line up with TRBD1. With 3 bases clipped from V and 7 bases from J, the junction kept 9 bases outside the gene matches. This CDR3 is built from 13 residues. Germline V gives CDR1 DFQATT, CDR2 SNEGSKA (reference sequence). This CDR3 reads CSASRGLQGEQYF. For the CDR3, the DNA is TGCAGTGCTAGTCGGGGCTTACAGGGGGAGCAGTACTTC.

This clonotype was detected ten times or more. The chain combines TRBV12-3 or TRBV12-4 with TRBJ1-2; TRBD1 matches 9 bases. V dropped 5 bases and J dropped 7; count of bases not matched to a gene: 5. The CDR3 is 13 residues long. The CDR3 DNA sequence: TGTGCCAGCAGTCCGGGACAGGGTTTTGGCTACACCTTC. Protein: CASSPGQGFGYTF.

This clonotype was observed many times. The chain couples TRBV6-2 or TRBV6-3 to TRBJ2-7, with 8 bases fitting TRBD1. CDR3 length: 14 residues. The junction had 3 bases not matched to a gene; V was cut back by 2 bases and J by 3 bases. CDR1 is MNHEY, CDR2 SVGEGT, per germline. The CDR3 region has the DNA TGTGCCAGCAGTTACACCGGACAGGGCTACGAGCAGTACTTC. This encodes CASSYTGQGYEQYF.

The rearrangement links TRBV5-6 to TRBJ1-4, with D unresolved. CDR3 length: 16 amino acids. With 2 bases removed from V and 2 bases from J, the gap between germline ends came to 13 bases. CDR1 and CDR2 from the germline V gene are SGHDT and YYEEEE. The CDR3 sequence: CASSFGWGGTNEKLFF. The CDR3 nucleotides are TGTGCCAGCAGCTTCGGTTGGGGAGGGACTAATGAAAAACTGTTTTTT.

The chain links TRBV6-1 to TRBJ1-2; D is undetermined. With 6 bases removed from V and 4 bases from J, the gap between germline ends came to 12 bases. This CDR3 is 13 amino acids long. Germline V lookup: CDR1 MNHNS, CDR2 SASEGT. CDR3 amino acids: CASSVDGRYGYTF. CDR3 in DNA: TGTGCCAGCAGCGTCGACGGACGCTATGGCTACACCTTC.

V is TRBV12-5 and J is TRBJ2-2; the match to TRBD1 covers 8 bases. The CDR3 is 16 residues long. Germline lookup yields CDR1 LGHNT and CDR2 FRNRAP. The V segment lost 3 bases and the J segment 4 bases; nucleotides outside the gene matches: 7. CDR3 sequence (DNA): TGTGCTAGTGGTTTAGGACAGGGAGGACGCACCGGGGAGCTGTTTTTT. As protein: CASGLGQGGRTGELFF.

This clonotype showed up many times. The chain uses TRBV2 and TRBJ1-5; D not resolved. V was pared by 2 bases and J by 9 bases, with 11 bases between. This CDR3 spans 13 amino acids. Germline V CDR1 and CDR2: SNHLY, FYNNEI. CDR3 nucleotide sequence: TGTGCCAGCAGTGAATATACTTCAGGGCCCCAGCATTTT. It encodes CASSEYTSGPQHF.

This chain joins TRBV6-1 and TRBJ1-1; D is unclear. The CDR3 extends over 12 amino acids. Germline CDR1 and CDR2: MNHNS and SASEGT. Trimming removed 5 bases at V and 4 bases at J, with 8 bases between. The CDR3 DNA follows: TGTGCCAGCAGTCCTCGTCCCACTGAAGCTTTCTTT. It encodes CASSPRPTEAFF.

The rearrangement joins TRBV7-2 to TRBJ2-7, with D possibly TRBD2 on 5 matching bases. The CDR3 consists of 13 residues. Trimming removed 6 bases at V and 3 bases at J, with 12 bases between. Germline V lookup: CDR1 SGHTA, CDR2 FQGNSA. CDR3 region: CASRGSADYEQYF. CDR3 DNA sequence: TGTGCCAGCAGGGGGAGTGCCGACTACGAGCAGTACTTC.

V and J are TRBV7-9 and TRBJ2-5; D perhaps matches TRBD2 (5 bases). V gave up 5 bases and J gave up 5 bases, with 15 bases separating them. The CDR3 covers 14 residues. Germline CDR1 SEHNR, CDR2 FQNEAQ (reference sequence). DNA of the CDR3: TGTGCCAGCAGCCGGGAATTCTCTTGGGAGACCCAGTACTTC. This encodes CASSREFSWETQYF.

CDR3 amino acids: CASSEVDRGRRETQYF. CDR3 coding DNA: TGTGCCAGCAGTGAAGTGGACAGGGGGCGACGGGAGACCCAGTACTTC. The chain is built from TRBV2 and TRBJ2-5; 11 bases agree with TRBD1. J was trimmed by 5 bases and V by 1 base; bases with no gene match: 6. The CDR3 has 16 residues. Germline V gene sequence: CDR1 SNHLY, CDR2 FYNNEI.

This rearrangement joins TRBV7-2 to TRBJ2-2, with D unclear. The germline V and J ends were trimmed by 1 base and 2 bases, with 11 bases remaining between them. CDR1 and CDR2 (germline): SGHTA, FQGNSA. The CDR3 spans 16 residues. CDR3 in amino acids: CASSLVSDANTGELFF. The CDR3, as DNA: TGTGCCAGCAGCTTAGTTTCTGACGCAAACACCGGGGAGCTGTTTTTT.

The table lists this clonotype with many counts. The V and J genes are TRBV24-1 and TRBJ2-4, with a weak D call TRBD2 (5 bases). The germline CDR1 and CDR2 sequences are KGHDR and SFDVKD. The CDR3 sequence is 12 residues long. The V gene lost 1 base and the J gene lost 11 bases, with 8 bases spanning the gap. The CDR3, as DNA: TGTGCCACCAGTGATTTCGGGGTTCTTCAGTACTTC. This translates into CATSDFGVLQYF.